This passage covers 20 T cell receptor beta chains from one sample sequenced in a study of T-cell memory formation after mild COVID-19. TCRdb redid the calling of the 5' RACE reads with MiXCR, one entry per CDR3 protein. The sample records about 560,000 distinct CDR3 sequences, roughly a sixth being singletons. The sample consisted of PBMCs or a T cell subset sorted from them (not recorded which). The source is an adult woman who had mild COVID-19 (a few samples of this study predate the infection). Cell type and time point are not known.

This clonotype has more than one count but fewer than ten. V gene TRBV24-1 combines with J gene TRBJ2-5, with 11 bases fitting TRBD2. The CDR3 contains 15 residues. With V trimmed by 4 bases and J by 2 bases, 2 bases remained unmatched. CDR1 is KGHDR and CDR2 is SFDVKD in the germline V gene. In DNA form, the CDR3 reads TGTGCCACCAGTGAGCTAGCGGGAGGTCAAGAGACCCAGTACTTC. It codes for CATSELAGGQETQYF.

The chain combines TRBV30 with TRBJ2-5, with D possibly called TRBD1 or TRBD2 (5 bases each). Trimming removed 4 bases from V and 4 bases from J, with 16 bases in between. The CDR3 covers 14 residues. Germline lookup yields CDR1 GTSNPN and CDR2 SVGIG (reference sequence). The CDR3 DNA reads TGTGCCTGGAAGCTAGTCGGGGACGGAGAGACCCAGTACTTC. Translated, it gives CAWKLVGDGETQYF.

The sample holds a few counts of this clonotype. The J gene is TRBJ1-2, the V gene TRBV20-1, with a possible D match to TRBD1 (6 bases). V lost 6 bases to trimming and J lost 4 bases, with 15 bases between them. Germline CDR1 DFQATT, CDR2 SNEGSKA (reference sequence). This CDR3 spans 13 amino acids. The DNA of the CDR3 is TGCAGTGCGGGGGGGACATCCGTCTATGGCTACACCTTC. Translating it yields CSAGGTSVYGYTF.

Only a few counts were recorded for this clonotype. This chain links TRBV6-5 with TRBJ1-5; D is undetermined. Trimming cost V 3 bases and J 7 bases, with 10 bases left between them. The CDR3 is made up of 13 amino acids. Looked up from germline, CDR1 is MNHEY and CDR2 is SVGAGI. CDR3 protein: CASSYLRGQPQHF. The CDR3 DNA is TGTGCCAGCAGTTATCTACGGGGACAGCCCCAGCATTTT.

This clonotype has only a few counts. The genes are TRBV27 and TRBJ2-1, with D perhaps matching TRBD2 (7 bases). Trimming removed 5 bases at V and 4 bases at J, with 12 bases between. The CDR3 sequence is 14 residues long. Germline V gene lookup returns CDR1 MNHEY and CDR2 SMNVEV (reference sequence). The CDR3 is CASSGGAGYNEQFF. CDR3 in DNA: TGTGCCAGCAGTGGGGGGGCAGGGTACAATGAGCAGTTCTTC.

CDR3 nucleotides: TGTGCCAGCTCCGAGCGGGAAATGGGCAATGAGCAGTTCTTC. Protein product: CASSEREMGNEQFF. The genes are TRBV12-3 or TRBV12-4 and TRBJ2-1, with 7 bases matching TRBD2. V lost 8 bases and J lost 6; bases outside the gene matches: 10. The CDR3 extends over 14 amino acids.

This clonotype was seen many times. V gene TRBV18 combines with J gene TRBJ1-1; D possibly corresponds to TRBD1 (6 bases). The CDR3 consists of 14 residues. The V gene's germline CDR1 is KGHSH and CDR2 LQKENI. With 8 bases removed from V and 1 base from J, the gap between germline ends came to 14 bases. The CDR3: CASSPGHPNTEAFF. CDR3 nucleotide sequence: TGTGCCAGCAGCCCGGGACACCCGAACACTGAAGCTTTCTTT.

CDR3 loop: CASSQAKGLADYNEQFF. CDR3 nucleotides: TGTGCCAGCAGCCAAGCTAAGGGACTAGCGGATTACAATGAGCAGTTCTTC. The chain uses TRBV4-2 and TRBJ2-1, with 11 bases aligning to TRBD2. Germline V gene data show CDR1 as LGHNA and CDR2 as YNFKEQ. Trimming cost V 1 base and J 4 bases; bases outside gene matches: 6. This CDR3 region has 17 residues.

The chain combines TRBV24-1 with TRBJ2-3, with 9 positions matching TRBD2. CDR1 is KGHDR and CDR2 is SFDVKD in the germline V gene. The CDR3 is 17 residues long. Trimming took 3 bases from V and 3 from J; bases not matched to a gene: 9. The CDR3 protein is CATSDPSGGGATDTQYF. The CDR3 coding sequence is TGTGCCACCAGTGATCCCTCTGGCGGGGGGGCTACAGATACGCAGTATTTT.

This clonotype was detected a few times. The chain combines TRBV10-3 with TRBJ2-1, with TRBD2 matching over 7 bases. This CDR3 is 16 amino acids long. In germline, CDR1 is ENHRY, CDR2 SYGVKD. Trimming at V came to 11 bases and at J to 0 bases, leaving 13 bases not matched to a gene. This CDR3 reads CALGRKASSSYNEQFF. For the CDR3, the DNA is TGTGCCCTCGGGAGGAAGGCCTCGAGCTCCTACAATGAGCAGTTCTTC.

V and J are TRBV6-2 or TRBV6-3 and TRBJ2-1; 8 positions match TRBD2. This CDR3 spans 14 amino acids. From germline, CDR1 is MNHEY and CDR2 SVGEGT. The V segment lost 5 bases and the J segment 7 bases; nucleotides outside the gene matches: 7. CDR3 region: CASSRSPGGNEQFF. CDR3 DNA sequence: TGTGCCAGCAGTCGGAGTCCGGGAGGGAATGAGCAGTTCTTC.

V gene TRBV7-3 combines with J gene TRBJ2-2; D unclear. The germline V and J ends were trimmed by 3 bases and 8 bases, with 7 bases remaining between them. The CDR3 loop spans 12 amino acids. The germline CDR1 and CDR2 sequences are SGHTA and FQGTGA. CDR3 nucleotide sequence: TGTGCCAGCAGCTTTTTTTTGGGGGAGCTGTTTTTT. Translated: CASSFFLGELFF.

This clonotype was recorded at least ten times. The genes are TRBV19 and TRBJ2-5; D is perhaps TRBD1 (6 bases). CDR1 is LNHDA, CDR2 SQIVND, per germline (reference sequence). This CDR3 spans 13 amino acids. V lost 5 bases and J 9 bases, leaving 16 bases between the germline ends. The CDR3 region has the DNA TGTGCCAGTAGTGTACTAGGGGGTCTGCCCCAGTACTTC. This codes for CASSVLGGLPQYF.

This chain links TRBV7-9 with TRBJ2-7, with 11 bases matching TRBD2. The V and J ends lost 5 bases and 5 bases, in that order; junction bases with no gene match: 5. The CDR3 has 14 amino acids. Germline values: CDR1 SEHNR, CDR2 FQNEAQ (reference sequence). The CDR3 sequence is CASSPTSGTDEQYF. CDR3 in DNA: TGTGCCAGCAGCCCGACTAGCGGGACGGACGAGCAGTACTTC.

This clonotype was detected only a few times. The CDR3 DNA is TGCAGCGTTGAAGGGGAGCGGGGGAGCTCCTACAATGAGCAGTTCTTC. Translating gives CSVEGERGSSYNEQFF. The genes are TRBV29-1 and TRBJ2-1; 8 positions match TRBD2. CDR3 length equals 16 residues. Per germline, CDR1 SQVTM and CDR2 ANQGSEA. Trimming at V came to 1 base and at J to 0 bases, leaving 5 bases not matched to a gene.

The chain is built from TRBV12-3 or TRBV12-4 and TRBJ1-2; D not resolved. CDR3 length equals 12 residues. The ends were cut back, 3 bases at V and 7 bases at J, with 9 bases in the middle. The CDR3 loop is CASSFRRFGYTF. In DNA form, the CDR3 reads TGTGCCAGCAGTTTTCGGCGGTTTGGCTACACCTTC.

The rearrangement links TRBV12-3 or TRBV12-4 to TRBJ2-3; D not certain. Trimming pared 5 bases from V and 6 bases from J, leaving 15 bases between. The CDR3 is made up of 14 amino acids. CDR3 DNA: TGTGCCAGCAGTCTCCATGGCATTTTGGATACGCAGTATTTT. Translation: CASSLHGILDTQYF.

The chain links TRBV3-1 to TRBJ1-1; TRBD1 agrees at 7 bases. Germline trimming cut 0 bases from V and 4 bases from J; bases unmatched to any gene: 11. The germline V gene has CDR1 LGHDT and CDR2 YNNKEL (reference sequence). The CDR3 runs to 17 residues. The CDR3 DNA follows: TGTGCCAGCAGCCAAGATATGGACAGGCCTGGGGGCACTGAAGCTTTCTTT. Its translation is CASSQDMDRPGGTEAFF.

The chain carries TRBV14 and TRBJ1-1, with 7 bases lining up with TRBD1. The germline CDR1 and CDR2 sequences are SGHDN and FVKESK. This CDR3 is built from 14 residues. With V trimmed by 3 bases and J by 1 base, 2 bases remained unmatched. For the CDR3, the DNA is TGTGCCAGCAGCCATCAGGGGGGGAACACTGAAGCTTTCTTT. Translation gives CASSHQGGNTEAFF.

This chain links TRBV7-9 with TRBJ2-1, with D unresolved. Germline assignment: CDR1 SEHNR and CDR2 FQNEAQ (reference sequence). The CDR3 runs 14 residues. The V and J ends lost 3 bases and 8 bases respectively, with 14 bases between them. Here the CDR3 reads CASSLGLGLHEQFF. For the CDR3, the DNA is TGTGCCAGCAGCTTGGGTCTTGGGCTCCATGAGCAGTTCTTC.